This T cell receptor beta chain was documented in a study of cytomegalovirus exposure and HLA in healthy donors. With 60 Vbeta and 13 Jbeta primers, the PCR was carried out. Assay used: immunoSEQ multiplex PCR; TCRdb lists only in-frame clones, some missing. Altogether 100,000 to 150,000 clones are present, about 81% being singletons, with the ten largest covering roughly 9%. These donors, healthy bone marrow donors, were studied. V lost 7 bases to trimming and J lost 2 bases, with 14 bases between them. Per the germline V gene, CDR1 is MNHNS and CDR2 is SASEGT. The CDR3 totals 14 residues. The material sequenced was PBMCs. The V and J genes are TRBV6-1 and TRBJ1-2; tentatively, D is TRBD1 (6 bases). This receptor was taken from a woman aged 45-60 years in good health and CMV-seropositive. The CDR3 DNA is TGTGCCAGCAACACTATTCAGGGGAACTATGGCTACACCTTC. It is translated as CASNTIQGNYGYTF.